This record looks at one T cell receptor (beta chain) sequence and its context. This sample was included in a study of blood T cells in healthy people across ages. Study-level background: Template switching picked up about one barcoded beta molecule for each two T cells.

For every donor, a draw yielded around 10 milliliters of peripheral blood. PCR was performed a second time for about 6 to 12 cycles using a sample-barcoded 5' primer and a J-beta primer mix. MiXCR was run by TCRdb on the 5' RACE reads, yielding one entry per CDR3 protein. Of more than 900,000 distinct CDR3 sequences in the sample, around 25% were seen once. The CDR3 is 14 amino acids. Trimming removed 4 bases at V and 8 bases at J, with 16 bases between. The germline V gene has CDR1 SGHRS and CDR2 YFSETQ. These same records also appear under a second study, on T cells of mothers and their children. That study adds: An overlap that was slightly higher, though non-significant, was seen in related mother-child pairs versus unrelated pairs.

The clonotype was recovered from a girl aged 2-9 years in good health. Sequenced sample: blood. J is TRBJ2-1 and V is TRBV5-1, with unresolved D. The CDR3 reads CASSPNQRHHEQFF. The CDR3 coding sequence is TGCGCCAGCAGCCCAAACCAACGCCACCATGAGCAGTTCTTC.